This T cell receptor (beta chain) derives from a study of T and B cells in COVID-19 patients. Study-wide background: Blood was sampled from COVID-19 patients who were either actively infected or recovered. Median age was about 35 years in the recovered cohort and around 64 years in the active-infection cohort.

This clonotype rates as medium-sized. The antigen remains unidentified. The V end was cut by 2 bases, the J end by 1 base, with 11 bases between. Germline V CDR1 and CDR2: SQVTM, ANQGSEA. This CDR3 is 14 amino acids long. TRB rearrangements were amplified by multiplex PCR with BIOMED2 TRB-A/B primers. TCRdb itself ran the multiplex PCR reads through MiXCR, one entry per CDR3 protein. The profile shows over 10,000 distinct CDR3 sequences, 25% of them singletons. Study results and caveats: Active COVID-19 showed highly clonal TRB repertoires; recovery showed diversity and richness above healthy donors. The recovered cohort had thousands of exclusive TCR clusters, including 30 or so low generation probability clusters.

Each TRB amplification used about 230-550 ng of genomic DNA from blood. The chain carries TRBV29-1 and TRBJ2-5; D possibly matches TRBD1 or TRBD2 (5 bases each). The sequencing sample was made of blood. The receptor was isolated from a human donor who had recovered from COVID-19. CDR3 nucleotides: TGCAGCGTTGAACGGGACGGATTCCAAGAGACCCAGTACTTC. Residues: CSVERDGFQETQYF.